This record covers a single TCR beta chain. The antigen remains unidentified. This sample was included in a study of CD8 T cells in ankylosing spondylitis. Using its own MiXCR run on the 5' RACE reads, TCRdb lists one record per CDR3 protein. The sample includes 300,000 to 350,000 distinct CDR3 sequences, less than 25% of them seen just once. Findings of the study overall: As reported, disease-linked clones showed significant enrichment in matched ankylosing spondylitis synovial fluid. There was a TCR beta motif, made of several highly homologous variants, that appeared characteristic of ankylosing spondylitis blood.

V lost 5 bases and J 0 bases, leaving 10 bases between the germline ends. Germline loops: CDR1 SGHAT, CDR2 FQNNGV. The CDR3 spans 15 residues. Source material: blood, either unsorted or a sorted T cell fraction (not recorded which). The source is a female donor with ankylosing spondylitis or in good health (not recorded which). The V and J genes are TRBV11-2 and TRBJ1-4; no clear D gene. The CDR3 reads CASSLSRSTNEKLFF. CDR3 bases: TGTGCCAGCAGCCTTTCCAGATCAACTAATGAAAAACTGTTTTTT.